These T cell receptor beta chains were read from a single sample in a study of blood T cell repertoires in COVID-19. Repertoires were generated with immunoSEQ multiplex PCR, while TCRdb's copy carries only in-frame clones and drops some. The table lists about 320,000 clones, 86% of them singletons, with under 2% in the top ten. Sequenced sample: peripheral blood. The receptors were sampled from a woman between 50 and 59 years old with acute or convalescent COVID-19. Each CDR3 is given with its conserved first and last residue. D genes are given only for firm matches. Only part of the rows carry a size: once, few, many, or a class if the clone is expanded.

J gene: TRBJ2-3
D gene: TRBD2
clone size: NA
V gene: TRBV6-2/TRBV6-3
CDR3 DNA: TGTGCCAGCAGTCGAGCGGGAGTGGATACGCAGTATTTT
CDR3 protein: CASSRAGVDTQYF

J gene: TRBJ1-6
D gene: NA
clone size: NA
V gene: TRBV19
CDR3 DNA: TGTGCCAGTAGTATAGAAGGCAGGGGTAATTCACCCCTCCACTTT
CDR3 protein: CASSIEGRGNSPLHF

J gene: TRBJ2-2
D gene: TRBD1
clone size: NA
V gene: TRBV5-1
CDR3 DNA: TGCGCCAGCAGCTCACAGGGGGCTACCGGGGAGCTGTTTTTT
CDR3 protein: CASSSQGATGELFF

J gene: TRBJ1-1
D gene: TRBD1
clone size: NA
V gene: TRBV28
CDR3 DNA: TGTGCCAGCAGTATCGTCCCGGGACAGGGTAGAAACACTGAAGCTTTCTTT
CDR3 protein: CASSIVPGQGRNTEAFF

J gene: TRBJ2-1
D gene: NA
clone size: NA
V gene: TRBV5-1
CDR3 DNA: TGCGCCAGCAGCTTGTTTGGGCAGACCTACAATGAGCAGTTCTTC
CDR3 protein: CASSLFGQTYNEQFF

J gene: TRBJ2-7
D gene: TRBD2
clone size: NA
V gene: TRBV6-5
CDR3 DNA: TGTGCCAGCAGTCGCGCGGGGGAGGGGATCTACGAGCAGTACTTC
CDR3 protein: CASSRAGEGIYEQYF

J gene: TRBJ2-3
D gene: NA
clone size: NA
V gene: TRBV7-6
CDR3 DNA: TGTGCCAGCAGCTCACGGGCGGGGCAGAGCACAGATACGCAGTATTTT
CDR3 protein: CASSSRAGQSTDTQYF

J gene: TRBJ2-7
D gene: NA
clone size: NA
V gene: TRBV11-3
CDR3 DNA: TGTGCCAGCAGCTTAGCGGAGAGCTCCTACGAGCAGTACTTC
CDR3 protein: CASSLAESSYEQYF

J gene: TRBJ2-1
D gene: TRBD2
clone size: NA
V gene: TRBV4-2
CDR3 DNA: TGTGCCAGCAGCCAAGATCCAAGACTAGCGGGAGTGGGGTCCTACAATGAGCAGTTCTTC
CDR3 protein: CASSQDPRLAGVGSYNEQFF

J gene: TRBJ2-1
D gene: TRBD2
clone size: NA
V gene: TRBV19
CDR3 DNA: TGTGCCAGTAGTTCCCTTAGTAGCGGGAGGTTCAATGAGCAGTTCTTC
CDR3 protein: CASSSLSSGRFNEQFF

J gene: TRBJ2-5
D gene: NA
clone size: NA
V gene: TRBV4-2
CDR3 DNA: TGTGCCAGCAGCCAGGCGGCTAAAGAGACCCAGTACTTC
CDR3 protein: CASSQAAKETQYF

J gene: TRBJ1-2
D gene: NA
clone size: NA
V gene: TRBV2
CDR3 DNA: TGTGCCAGCAGTGAACAGGGGTTCTATGGCTACACCTTC
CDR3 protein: CASSEQGFYGYTF

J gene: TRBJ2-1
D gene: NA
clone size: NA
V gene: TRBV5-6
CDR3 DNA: TGTGCCAGCAGCTTGTTGAGTCAGGGTAACCTCTTC
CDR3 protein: CASSLLSQGNLF

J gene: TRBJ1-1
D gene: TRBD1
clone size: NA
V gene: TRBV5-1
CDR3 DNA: TGCGCCAGCAGCTCGAACACAGGGGCGGGCACTGAAGCTTTCTTT
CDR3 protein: CASSSNTGAGTEAFF

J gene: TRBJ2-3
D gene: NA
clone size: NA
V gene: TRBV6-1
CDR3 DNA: TGTGCCAGCAGTGACGCGGATACGCAGTATTTT
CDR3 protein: CASSDADTQYF

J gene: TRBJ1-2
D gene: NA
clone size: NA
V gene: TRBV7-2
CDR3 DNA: TGTGCCAGCAGCTTAGGGCCAGAGGCTTATGGCTACACCTTC
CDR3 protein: CASSLGPEAYGYTF

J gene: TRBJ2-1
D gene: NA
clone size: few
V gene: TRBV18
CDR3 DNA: TGTGCCAGCTCACCACTACGGGAGTCTTACAATGAGCAGTTCTTC
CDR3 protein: CASSPLRESYNEQFF

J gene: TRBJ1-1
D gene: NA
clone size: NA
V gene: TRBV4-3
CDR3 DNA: TGCGCCAGCAGCCAAGCCCCAGGTGACACTGAAGCTTTCTTT
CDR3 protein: CASSQAPGDTEAFF

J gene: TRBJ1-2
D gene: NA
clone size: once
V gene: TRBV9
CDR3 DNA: TGTGCCAGCTCGGGACGGACAGTCTATGGCTACACCTTC
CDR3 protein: CASSGRTVYGYTF

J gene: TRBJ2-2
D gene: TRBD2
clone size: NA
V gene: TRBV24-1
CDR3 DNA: TGTGCCACCAGTGATACCCGTAGCGGGGCGAACACCGGGGAGCTGTTTTTT
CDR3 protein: CATSDTRSGANTGELFF

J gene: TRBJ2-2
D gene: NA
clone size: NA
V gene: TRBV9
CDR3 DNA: TGTGCCAGCAGCGTTGGCGAGGGTAGGGCTGACACCGGGGAGCTGTTTTTT
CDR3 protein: CASSVGEGRADTGELFF